This T cell receptor (beta chain) was recovered during a study of blood T cell repertoires in COVID-19. Overall study: Both acute and convalescent COVID-19 samples were obtained from the United States, Italy and Spain.

The CDR3 consists of 13 residues. J was trimmed by 8 bases and V by 2 bases; bases with no gene match: 0. Only in-frame clones appear in the TCRdb table, and some are missing; sequencing was by immunoSEQ multiplex PCR. The table lists about 120,000 clones, 70% to 90% of them singletons, with 3.4% in the top ten. Sequencing used peripheral blood. This receptor was identified in a middle-aged man with acute or convalescent COVID-19. This chain uses TRBV12-3 or TRBV12-4 with TRBJ1-6, with 7 bases matching TRBD1. In DNA form, the CDR3 reads TGTGCCAGCAGTTTACAGGGGGATTCACCCCTCCACTTT. Translated: CASSLQGDSPLHF.